Below, 26 T cell receptor beta chains from the same sample are listed, as sequenced in a study of cytomegalovirus exposure and HLA in healthy donors. Both 60 Vbeta primers and 13 Jbeta primers went into the PCR. The data were produced by immunoSEQ multiplex PCR, yet TCRdb's version contains in-frame clones alone and is incomplete. The sample lists about 300,000 clones; roughly 89% were seen once. Material: PBMCs. Receptors were obtained from a man aged 35 to 55 in good health and CMV-seropositive.

The chain recombines TRBV5-4 with TRBJ2-7, with TRBD2 matching 13 bases. CDR1 and CDR2 (germline): SGHNT, YYREEE (reference sequence). V trimming: 0 bases; J trimming: 2 bases; junction bases outside the gene matches: 11. CDR3 size: 19 residues. The CDR3 DNA reads TGTGCCAGCAGCTTGGAAGGGCTCGGACTAGCGGGAGATGCCTACGAGCAGTACTTC. It codes for CASSLEGLGLAGDAYEQYF.

The chain uses TRBV15 and TRBJ1-5, with D hard to call. The germline CDR1 and CDR2 sequences are LNHNV and YYDKDF (reference sequence). There are 13 residues in the CDR3. Trimming stripped 0 bases from V and 15 bases from J, with 15 bases between. The CDR3 region has the DNA TGTGCCACCAGCAGAGAGGTGGCGGATCACCGGCATTTT. This translates into CATSREVADHRHF.

The chain has TRBV27 and TRBJ2-3, with TRBD2 as a possible D gene (5 bases). Deletions cut 6 bases from V and 9 bases from J, with 13 bases between. This CDR3 has 12 amino acids. The germline V gene has CDR1 MNHEY and CDR2 SMNVEV (reference sequence). The CDR3 DNA reads as TGTGCCAGCAGACTGACCCCGGGGACGCAGTATTTT. Protein sequence: CASRLTPGTQYF.

The chain carries TRBV28 and TRBJ2-7; no clear D gene. The CDR3 runs to 14 residues. Trimming removed 7 bases from V and 0 bases from J, with 13 bases in between. Per germline, CDR1 MDHEN and CDR2 SYDVKM. DNA for the CDR3: TGTGCCAGCACCCAAGAAGAGAGCTCCTACGAGCAGTACTTC. Translation gives CASTQEESSYEQYF.

V is TRBV29-1 and J is TRBJ1-1, with a possible D match to TRBD1 (6 bases). CDR3 length: 14 amino acids. Germline V gives CDR1 SQVTM, CDR2 ANQGSEA. V lost 5 bases and J lost 1, with 14 bases in between. The CDR3 nucleotides read TGCAGCGTTCCACAGGGAGTGGCGAACACTGAAGCTTTCTTT. The encoded protein is CSVPQGVANTEAFF.

This chain connects TRBV5-4 to TRBJ2-2, with D possibly being TRBD2 (5 bases). CDR3 length equals 15 residues. Germline values: CDR1 SGHNT, CDR2 YYREEE (reference sequence). V lost 0 bases to trimming and J lost 4 bases, with 10 bases between them. The chain's CDR3 is CASSLVRGSTGELFF. CDR3 DNA: TGTGCCAGCAGCTTGGTTCGGGGATCCACCGGGGAGCTGTTTTTT.

V usage is TRBV29-1 and J usage is TRBJ2-3; a possible D gene is TRBD2 (6 bases). With 1 base removed from V and 0 bases from J, the gap between germline ends came to 20 bases. Germline loops: CDR1 SQVTM, CDR2 ANQGSEA. There are 18 residues in the CDR3. The CDR3 here is CSVEVGTGGRESTDTQYF. Written as DNA, the CDR3 is TGCAGCGTTGAAGTGGGAACAGGTGGGCGGGAAAGCACAGATACGCAGTATTTT.

This chain links TRBV7-9 with TRBJ1-5; TRBD1 matches 7 bases. Germline assignment: CDR1 SEHNR and CDR2 FQNEAQ (reference sequence). The CDR3 length is 15 residues. V dropped 5 bases and J dropped 1; count of bases not matched to a gene: 5. CDR3 in DNA: TGTGCCAGCAGCCAGGGGGTAGTGAGCAATCAGCCCCAGCATTTT. Protein product: CASSQGVVSNQPQHF.

This chain joins TRBV5-1 and TRBJ1-2; TRBD1 matches 12 bases. The junction had 5 bases not matched to a gene; V was cut back by 0 bases and J by 8 bases. The germline V gene encodes CDR1 SGHRS and CDR2 YFSETQ. The CDR3 runs 15 residues. The DNA of the CDR3 is TGCGCCAGCAGCTTGGAGGGACAGGGGGCGAGCGGCTACACCTTC. Its protein is CASSLEGQGASGYTF. The variable domain in full, completed from reference TRBV5-1 and TRBJ1-2, reads KAGVTQTPRYLIKTRGQQVTLSCSPISGHRSVSWYQQTPGQGLQFLFEYFSETQRNKGNFPGRFSGRQFSNSRSEMNVSTLELGDSALYLCASSLEGQGASGYTFGSGTRLTVV.

V gene TRBV2 combines with J gene TRBJ2-7; 9 bases match TRBD2. The V segment lost 11 bases and the J segment 4 bases; nucleotides outside the gene matches: 9. CDR1 and CDR2 from the germline V gene are SNHLY and FYNNEI. The CDR3 has 13 amino acids. In DNA form, the CDR3 reads TGTGCCTCTATAGCGGGAGACATATACGAGCAGTACTTC. The encoded protein is CASIAGDIYEQYF.

This clone is a singleton in its sample. V usage is TRBV27 and J usage is TRBJ1-2; 8 bases line up with TRBD1. The CDR3 contains 13 residues. CDR1 MNHEY and CDR2 SMNVEV come from the germline V gene (reference sequence). V was clipped by 5 bases and J by 6 bases; unmatched bases: 5. The CDR3 reads CASSTQGADGYTF. CDR3 bases: TGTGCCAGCAGTACCCAGGGGGCTGATGGCTACACCTTC.

CDR3 coding DNA: TGCAGCGTTGAAAAGCCGACTAGCGGGGAAGTCTACGAGCAGTACTTC. It is translated as CSVEKPTSGEVYEQYF. The chain joins TRBV29-1 to TRBJ2-7; 11 positions agree with TRBD2. Per germline, CDR1 SQVTM and CDR2 ANQGSEA. Germline trimming cut 2 bases from V and 3 bases from J; bases unmatched to any gene: 9. CDR3 size: 16 residues.

The gene calls are TRBV4-1 and TRBJ1-1; no reliable D call. Germline assignment: CDR1 MGHRA and CDR2 YSYEKL. The germline V and J ends were trimmed by 2 bases and 1 base, with 17 bases remaining between them. This CDR3 is 17 amino acids long. This chain's CDR3 is CASSQNPGLHPNTEAFF. As DNA, the CDR3 is TGCGCCAGCAGCCAAAATCCAGGCCTTCATCCGAACACTGAAGCTTTCTTT.

The gene calls are TRBV9 and TRBJ2-3; 8 bases are a match to TRBD2. V was pared by 0 bases and J by 4 bases, with 4 bases of the junction left unmatched. Germline V gives CDR1 SGDLS, CDR2 YYNGEE. CDR3 length: 15 amino acids. Here the CDR3 DNA reads TGTGCCAGCAGCGTAGGGACTAGCTCCCCAGATACGCAGTATTTT. This translates into CASSVGTSSPDTQYF.

The gene calls are TRBV5-1 and TRBJ1-1, with TRBD1 matching 9 bases. Germline CDR1 is SGHRS and CDR2 is YFSETQ. There are 14 residues in the CDR3. J was trimmed by 6 bases and V by 4 bases; bases with no gene match: 7. For the CDR3, the DNA is TGCGCCAGCAGCGGACAGGACAGGGGCGCTGAAGCTTTCTTT. It specifies CASSGQDRGAEAFF.

In this sample, this clone turned up once. The V and J genes are TRBV5-1 and TRBJ2-3; 7 bases line up with TRBD2. The CDR3 is 14 residues long. J lost 4 bases, V lost 2 bases, and 4 bases had no gene match. Germline CDR1 is SGHRS and CDR2 is YFSETQ. The CDR3 bases are TGCGCCAGCAGCTTCGATGCGGGGGCAGATACGCAGTATTTT. This gives the protein CASSFDAGADTQYF.

The rearrangement links TRBV5-4 to TRBJ2-3, with 11 bases that match TRBD1. This CDR3 has 16 residues. Germline assignment: CDR1 SGHNT and CDR2 YYREEE (reference sequence). Trimming removed 2 bases from V and 2 bases from J; junction bases left unmatched: 4. CDR3 sequence (DNA): TGTGCCAGCAGCTTAGGAGGACAGGGGGCCACAGATACGCAGTATTTT. Protein product: CASSLGGQGATDTQYF.

The chain recombines TRBV7-9 with TRBJ2-3, with 8 bases aligning to TRBD2. Per germline, CDR1 SEHNR and CDR2 FQNEAQ (reference sequence). After removal of 0 bases from V and 4 bases from J, the junction contained 6 bases not matched to a gene. CDR3 length: 16 residues. Written as DNA, the CDR3 is TGTGCCAGCAGCTTAGCACCGGGAGGGTTGGCAGATACGCAGTATTTT. Translation: CASSLAPGGLADTQYF.

The chain combines TRBV19 with TRBJ2-1, with a possible D match to TRBD2 (6 bases). The germline gives CDR1 LNHDA, CDR2 SQIVND (reference sequence). The CDR3 contains 14 residues. V lost 3 bases and J lost 7, with 13 bases in between. The CDR3 spells CASSINGRGNEQFF. CDR3 in DNA: TGTGCCAGTAGTATCAACGGGAGAGGGAATGAGCAGTTCTTC.

Turning to this clone: The sample has other DNA sequences that encode this CDR3 too. The chain carries TRBV2 and TRBJ2-1; 10 positions match TRBD2. Germline V gene lookup returns CDR1 SNHLY and CDR2 FYNNEI. Trimming removed 6 bases from V and 3 bases from J; junction bases left unmatched: 5. This CDR3 region has 15 residues. The CDR3 DNA sequence: TGTGCCAGCAGCGATCGACTAGCGGGCTACAATGAGCAGTTCTTC. Its protein product is CASSDRLAGYNEQFF.

The chain employs TRBV28 and TRBJ1-5; weak D call: TRBD1 (6 bases). The germline V gene has CDR1 MDHEN and CDR2 SYDVKM. Trimming stripped 4 bases from V and 2 bases from J, with 12 bases between. The CDR3 spans 15 residues. In DNA form, the CDR3 reads TGTGCCAGCAGTTACCAGGGGTTCGGCAATCAGCCCCAGCATTTT. It codes for CASSYQGFGNQPQHF.

The CDR3 DNA is TGTGCCAGCAGTGTTGACAGGGCTCGGGGCTACACCTTC. Its translation: CASSVDRARGYTF. The chain has TRBV2 and TRBJ1-2, with 7 bases fitting TRBD1. From germline, CDR1 is SNHLY and CDR2 FYNNEI. The V segment lost 4 bases and the J segment 8 bases; nucleotides outside the gene matches: 7. There are 13 residues in the CDR3.

V usage is TRBV30 and J usage is TRBJ2-3; 7 bases are shared with TRBD2. This CDR3 is built from 14 residues. The J segment lost 5 bases and the V segment lost 0 bases, leaving 5 bases of the junction unmatched. Germline CDR1 reads GTSNPN; CDR2 reads SVGIG (reference sequence). The CDR3 nucleotides read TGTGCCTGGAGTGTACTGGGGAGGGGAGATACGCAGTATTTT. Translated: CAWSVLGRGDTQYF.

The V and J genes are TRBV5-1 and TRBJ2-1, with 14 bases aligning to TRBD2. After removal of 4 bases from V and 2 bases from J, the junction contained 11 bases not matched to a gene. Germline CDR1 is SGHRS and CDR2 is YFSETQ. This CDR3 has 19 amino acids. This CDR3 is CASSPLTSGRGKAYNEQFF. The CDR3 region has the DNA TGCGCCAGCAGCCCACTGACTAGCGGGAGGGGGAAAGCCTACAATGAGCAGTTCTTC.

This chain links TRBV28 with TRBJ2-7; TRBD2 aligns across 13 bases. The CDR3 sequence is 17 residues long. V trimming: 3 bases; J trimming: 6 bases; junction bases outside the gene matches: 11. In germline, CDR1 is MDHEN, CDR2 SYDVKM. The CDR3 spells CASSFRTGLAGLGEQYF. The CDR3, as DNA: TGTGCCAGCAGTTTCCGCACGGGACTAGCGGGATTGGGCGAGCAGTACTTC.

The chain uses TRBV7-3 and TRBJ2-2; D ambiguous. The CDR3 sequence is 12 residues long. V was pared by 6 bases and J by 4 bases, with 6 bases between. From germline, CDR1 is SGHTA and CDR2 FQGTGA. The CDR3 loop reads CASRVSTGELFF. The CDR3 nucleotides read TGTGCCAGCAGGGTCAGCACCGGGGAGCTGTTTTTT.